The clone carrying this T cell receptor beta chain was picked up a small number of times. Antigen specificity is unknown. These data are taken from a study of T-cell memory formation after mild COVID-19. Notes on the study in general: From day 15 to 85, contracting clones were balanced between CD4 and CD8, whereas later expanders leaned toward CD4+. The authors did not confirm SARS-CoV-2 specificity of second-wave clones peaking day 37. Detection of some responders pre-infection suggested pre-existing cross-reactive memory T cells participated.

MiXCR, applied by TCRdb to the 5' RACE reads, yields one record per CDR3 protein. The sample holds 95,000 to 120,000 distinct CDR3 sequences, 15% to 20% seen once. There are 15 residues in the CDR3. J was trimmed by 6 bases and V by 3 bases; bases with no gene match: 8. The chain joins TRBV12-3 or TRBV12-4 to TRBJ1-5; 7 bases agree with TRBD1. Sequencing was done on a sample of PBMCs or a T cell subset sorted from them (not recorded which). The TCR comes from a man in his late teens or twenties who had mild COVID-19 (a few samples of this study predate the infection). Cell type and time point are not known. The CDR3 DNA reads TGTGCCAGCAGTTTCACAGGGGAGGAAGGTCAGCCCCAGCATTTT. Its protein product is CASSFTGEEGQPQHF.